Below, 20 T cell receptor beta chains from the same sample are listed, as sequenced in a study of shared clonotypes between healthy human individuals. Data came from immunoSEQ multiplex PCR; TCRdb stores just in-frame clones and leaves some out. The sample holds some 360,000 clones; around 67% are singletons and the top ten take around 9.3%. Sample: memory CD4+ T cells sorted from blood. The subset here: CD45RA-negative fraction. These receptors were obtained from a man aged 30-40 years in good health.

The rearrangement joins TRBV28 to TRBJ1-2; possibly TRBD1 for D (6 bases). The CDR3 is 16 amino acids. Per germline, CDR1 MDHEN and CDR2 SYDVKM. The V gene lost 10 bases and the J gene lost 6 bases, with 27 bases spanning the gap. CDR3 region: CAIPARKEQGDHGYTF. In DNA, the CDR3 is TGTGCCATCCCGGCCCGGAAAGAACAGGGCGATCATGGCTACACCTTC.

V gene TRBV6-1 combines with J gene TRBJ1-4; D is uncertain. There are 13 residues in the CDR3. V was pared by 3 bases and J by 4 bases, with 6 bases between. CDR1 is MNHNS and CDR2 is SASEGT in the germline V gene. The CDR3 coding sequence is TGTGCCAGCAGTGATGGGATTAATGAAAAACTGTTTTTT. This sequence encodes CASSDGINEKLFF.

The count of this clone is one. The rearrangement uses TRBV21-1 and TRBJ2-5; TRBD1 reflects the table's D call only, with no check against the DNA. The J call is uncertain, as TRBJ2-7 better fits the DNA end. TRBV21-1 is annotated as a pseudogene. The length of the CDR3 is 14 residues. The CDR3 DNA follows: TGTGCCAGGTGGAGACAGGGGACTTACTACGAGCAGTACTTC. Protein: CARWRQGTYYEQYF.

This clone has just a few counts. This chain connects TRBV7-6 to TRBJ2-2, with 11 nucleotides matching TRBD1. Germline loops: CDR1 SGHVS, CDR2 FNYEAQ. The ends lost 5 bases at V and 5 bases at J; junction bases unmatched: 4. The CDR3 runs to 15 residues. CDR3 sequence (DNA): TGTGCCAGCAGCCAGGGACAGGGGGTGACCGGGGAGCTGTTTTTT. Translating it yields CASSQGQGVTGELFF.

The count of this clone is one. V and J are TRBV29-1 and TRBJ2-7, with D perhaps matching TRBD1 (6 bases). This CDR3 spans 11 amino acids. V lost 7 bases to trimming and J lost 5 bases, with 12 bases between them. Germline CDR1 is SQVTM and CDR2 is ANQGSEA. The CDR3 nucleotides are TGCAGCGCCGGGCAGGGGCACGAGCAGTACTTC. As protein: CSAGQGHEQYF.

The chain recombines TRBV18 with TRBJ1-1; D is possibly TRBD1 (5 bases). The germline V gene encodes CDR1 KGHSH and CDR2 LQKENI. V was cut by 5 bases and J by 1 base, with 8 bases left in between. The CDR3 is 13 residues long. CDR3 sequence: CASSAGQNTEAFF. CDR3 coding DNA: TGTGCCAGCTCAGCGGGGCAGAACACTGAAGCTTTCTTT.

This clone was recorded only once. J is TRBJ1-5 and V is TRBV7-9; 7 bases fit TRBD1. Per the germline V gene, CDR1 is SEHNR and CDR2 is FQNEAQ (reference sequence). V lost 5 bases to trimming and J lost 4 bases; unmatched junction nucleotides: 2. CDR3 length: 13 residues. The CDR3 spells CASSQGQNQPQHF. In DNA form, the CDR3 reads TGTGCCAGCAGCCAGGGACAGAATCAGCCCCAGCATTTT.

This clone appeared a single time. This chain joins TRBV11-3 and TRBJ1-1, with D uncertain. V lost 1 base and J 2 bases, leaving 17 bases between the germline ends. This CDR3 is built from 17 residues. In germline, CDR1 is SGHNT, CDR2 YENEEA. The CDR3 bases are TGTGCCAGCAGCTTAGCTGGTATGTGTCGCCCAAACACTGAAGCTTTCTTT. Protein product: CASSLAGMCRPNTEAFF.

The chain uses TRBV5-1 and TRBJ1-4; 8 bases fit TRBD1. With V trimmed by 3 bases and J by 0 bases, 7 bases remained unmatched. Per the germline V gene, CDR1 is SGHRS and CDR2 is YFSETQ. This CDR3 region has 17 residues. DNA for the CDR3: TGCGCCAGCAGCTCAGGACAGGGCCTCCCAACTAATGAAAAACTGTTTTTT. This sequence encodes CASSSGQGLPTNEKLFF.

This clone was seen a handful of times. The V call is TRBV5-1, the J call TRBJ1-1; TRBD1 might be the D (5 bases). The CDR3 totals 14 residues. Germline V CDR1 and CDR2: SGHRS, YFSETQ. The V and J ends lost 0 bases and 0 bases respectively, with 6 bases between them. Here the CDR3 reads CASSLGGVNTEAFF. The CDR3 DNA reads as TGCGCCAGCAGCTTGGGGGGCGTGAACACTGAAGCTTTCTTT.

In its sample, this clone was seen a few times. The V gene is TRBV7-9, the J gene TRBJ2-1; D ambiguous. V lost 6 bases and J lost 6, with 3 bases in between. There are 10 residues in the CDR3. The germline CDR1 and CDR2 sequences are SEHNR and FQNEAQ (reference sequence). In DNA, the CDR3 is TGTGCCAGCAGTCCCAATGAGCAGTTCTTC. Protein: CASSPNEQFF.

This sequence joins TRBV14 and TRBJ2-3, with D unclear. The V and J ends lost 5 bases and 5 bases respectively, with 17 bases between them. The CDR3 runs to 15 residues. Germline CDR1 SGHDN, CDR2 FVKESK. The CDR3 is CASSARAMAQDTQYF. The CDR3 region has the DNA TGTGCCAGCAGCGCCCGGGCCATGGCTCAAGATACGCAGTATTTT.

This chain joins TRBV6-5 and TRBJ2-7; tentatively, D is TRBD1 (7 bases). V was shortened by 6 bases and J by 3 bases, with 15 bases between the two germline ends. The CDR3 is 14 amino acids. Germline loops: CDR1 MNHEY, CDR2 SVGAGI. The CDR3 coding sequence is TGTGCCAGCAGGCGGGGACAGAACCACTACGAGCAGTACTTC. Translation: CASRRGQNHYEQYF.

In this sample, this clone turned up a few times. This chain's CDR3 is CASRTSISPQHF. The CDR3 DNA reads TGTGCCAGCAGAACTTCAATCTCGCCCCAGCATTTT. This chain joins TRBV6-1 and TRBJ1-5; D gene unclear. This CDR3 has 12 amino acids. V lost 6 bases, J lost 9 bases, and 12 bases lay in between. Germline CDR1 MNHNS, CDR2 SASEGT.

This chain uses TRBV30 with TRBJ1-2; tentative D call: TRBD1 (5 bases). V was cut by 8 bases and J by 0 bases, with 16 bases left in between. CDR3 length: 14 amino acids. The V gene's germline CDR1 is GTSNPN and CDR2 SVGIG (reference sequence). The CDR3: CALVKGGANYGYTF. The CDR3 bases are TGTGCCCTTGTCAAGGGAGGGGCTAACTATGGCTACACCTTC.

The rearrangement uses TRBV9 and TRBJ2-1; D uncertain. Germline V CDR1 and CDR2: SGDLS, YYNGEE. The CDR3 contains 15 residues. Trimming stripped 2 bases from V and 5 bases from J, with 14 bases between. The chain's CDR3 is CASSVKTYGDNEQFF. CDR3 nucleotide sequence: TGTGCCAGCAGCGTGAAAACATACGGAGACAATGAGCAGTTCTTC.

The rearrangement uses TRBV4-2 and TRBJ1-5, with D possibly matching TRBD1 (6 bases). CDR3 size: 13 residues. CDR1 and CDR2 from the germline V gene are LGHNA and YNFKEQ. The V end lost 4 bases, the J end lost 7 bases, and 11 bases lay between the germline ends. CDR3 amino acids: CASSRSGDQPQHF. CDR3 bases: TGTGCCAGCAGCCGGTCAGGGGACCAGCCCCAGCATTTT.

The chain uses TRBV7-9 and TRBJ2-7; D may be TRBD1 or TRBD2 (5 bases each). This CDR3 comprises 17 residues. Trimming cost V 0 bases and J 6 bases, with 21 bases left between them. Germline CDR1 reads SEHNR; CDR2 reads FQNEAQ (reference sequence). As DNA, the CDR3 is TGTGCCAGCAGCTTAGCGCTTGGGGGTACCGTGGTCTCCGAGCAGTACTTC. Translated: CASSLALGGTVVSEQYF.

The chain combines TRBV5-1 with TRBJ1-1, with D maybe TRBD1 (5 bases). V dropped 3 bases and J dropped 1 base, with 10 bases sitting between them. CDR3 length: 14 residues. Germline CDR1 and CDR2: SGHRS and YFSETQ. The CDR3 DNA follows: TGCGCCAGCAGCTGGTCGACAGCGAACACTGAAGCTTTCTTT. Amino acid sequence: CASSWSTANTEAFF.

The V call is TRBV7-9, the J call TRBJ1-5, with D uncertain. The germline V gene encodes CDR1 SEHNR and CDR2 FQNEAQ (reference sequence). V was pared by 3 bases and J by 6 bases, with 6 bases between. The CDR3 is made up of 12 amino acids. The CDR3 region is CASSFGSQPQHF. Here the CDR3 DNA reads TGTGCCAGCAGCTTCGGCAGTCAGCCCCAGCATTTT.